Sequencing of this T cell receptor (beta chain) was carried out in a study of spatial heterogeneity in lung cancer. The sample's time point: sample taken at primary tumor resection. TCRs were sequenced from unsorted whole RNA of tumor, nontumor lung or PBMC. Per the germline V gene, CDR1 is SGDLS and CDR2 is YYNGEE. Between the trimmed V and J ends, which lost 3 bases and 2 bases, there was a span of 14 bases. The CDR3 runs 15 residues. TCRdb processed the 5' RACE reads anew with MiXCR; each CDR3 protein has one entry. This sample carries more than 65,000 distinct CDR3 sequences, 7% to 9% of them seen once, and the ten largest clones take roughly 7%.

This TCR derives from a male donor with early-stage non-small cell lung cancer. The genes are TRBV9 and TRBJ1-1, with TRBD1 as a possible D gene (6 bases). Sample: PBMCs, taken at surgery. CDR3 nucleotide sequence: TGTGCCAGCAGCGAAACGCTGGACAGTAACACTGAAGCTTTCTTT. This translates into CASSETLDSNTEAFF. Drawing the rest from reference TRBV9 and TRBJ1-1, the complete variable domain is DSGVTQTPKHLITATGQRVTLRCSPRSGDLSVYWYQQSLDQGLQFLIQYYNGEERAKGNILERFSAQQFPDLHSELNLSSLELGDSALYFCASSETLDSNTEAFFGQGTRLTVV.